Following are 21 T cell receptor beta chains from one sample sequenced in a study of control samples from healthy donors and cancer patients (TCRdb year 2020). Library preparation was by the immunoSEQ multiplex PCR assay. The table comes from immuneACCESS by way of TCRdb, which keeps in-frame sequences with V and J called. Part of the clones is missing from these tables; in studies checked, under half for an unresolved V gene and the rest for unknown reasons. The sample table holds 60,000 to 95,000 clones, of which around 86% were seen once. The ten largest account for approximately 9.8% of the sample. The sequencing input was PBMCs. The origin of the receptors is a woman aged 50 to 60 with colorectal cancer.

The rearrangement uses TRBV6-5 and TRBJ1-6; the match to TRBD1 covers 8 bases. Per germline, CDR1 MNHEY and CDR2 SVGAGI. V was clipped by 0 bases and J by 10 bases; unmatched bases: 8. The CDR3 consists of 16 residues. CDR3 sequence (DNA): TGTGCCAGCAGTTACTCTACCGGGACAGGTCGATCACCCCTCCACTTT. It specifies CASSYSTGTGRSPLHF.

CDR3 bases: TGTGCCAGCAGGCGACAGGCAGAGAGTGGAAAACTGTTTTTT. This sequence encodes CASRRQAESGKLFF. This rearrangement joins TRBV28 to TRBJ1-4, with D maybe TRBD1 (6 bases). The CDR3 consists of 14 residues. CDR1 and CDR2 (germline): MDHEN, SYDVKM. The V end was cut by 6 bases, the J end by 10 bases, with 18 bases between.

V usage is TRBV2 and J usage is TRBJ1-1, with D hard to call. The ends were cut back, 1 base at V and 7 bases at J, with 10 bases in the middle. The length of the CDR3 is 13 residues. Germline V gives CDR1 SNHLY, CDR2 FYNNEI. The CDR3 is CASSEDYSFEAFF. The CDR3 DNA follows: TGTGCCAGCAGTGAAGACTACAGTTTTGAAGCTTTCTTT.

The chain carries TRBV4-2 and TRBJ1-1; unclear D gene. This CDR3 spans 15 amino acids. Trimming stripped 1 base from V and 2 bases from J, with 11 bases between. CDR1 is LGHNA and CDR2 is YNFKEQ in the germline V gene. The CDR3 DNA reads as TGTGCCAGCAGCCAAGGGGAGGGATCAAACACTGAAGCTTTCTTT. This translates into CASSQGEGSNTEAFF.

The CDR3 region is CASSLAVEETQYF. The DNA of the CDR3 is TGTGCCAGCAGCTTAGCGGTAGAAGAGACCCAGTACTTC. The chain has TRBV7-7 and TRBJ2-5; D unresolved. Germline lookup yields CDR1 SSHAT and CDR2 FNYEAQ (reference sequence). Trimming cost V 0 bases and J 3 bases, with 5 bases left between them. The CDR3 has 13 residues. The whole variable domain, filled in from reference TRBV7-7 and TRBJ2-5, reads GAGVSQSPRYKVTKRGQDVTLRCDPISSHATLYWYQQALGQGPEFLTYFNYEAQPDKSGLPSDRFSAERPEGSISTLTIQRTEQRDSAMYRCASSLAVEETQYFGPGTRLLVL.

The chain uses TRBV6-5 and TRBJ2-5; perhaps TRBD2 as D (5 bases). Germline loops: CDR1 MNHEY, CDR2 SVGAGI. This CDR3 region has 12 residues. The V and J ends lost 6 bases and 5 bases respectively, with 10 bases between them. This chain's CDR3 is CASRRSGETQYF. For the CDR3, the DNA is TGTGCCAGCAGAAGGTCGGGGGAGACCCAGTACTTC.

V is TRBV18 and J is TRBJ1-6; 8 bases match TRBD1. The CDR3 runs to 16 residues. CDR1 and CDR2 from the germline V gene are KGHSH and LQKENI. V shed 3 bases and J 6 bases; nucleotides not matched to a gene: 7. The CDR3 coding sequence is TGTGCCAGCTCACCCCGGACAGGGTCGGTTAATTCACCCCTCCACTTT. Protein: CASSPRTGSVNSPLHF.

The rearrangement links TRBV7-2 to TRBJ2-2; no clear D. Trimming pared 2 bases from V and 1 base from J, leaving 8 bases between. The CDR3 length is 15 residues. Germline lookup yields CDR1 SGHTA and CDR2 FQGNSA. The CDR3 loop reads CASSLHSWNTGELFF. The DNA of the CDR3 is TGTGCCAGCAGCTTACACAGCTGGAACACCGGGGAGCTGTTTTTT.

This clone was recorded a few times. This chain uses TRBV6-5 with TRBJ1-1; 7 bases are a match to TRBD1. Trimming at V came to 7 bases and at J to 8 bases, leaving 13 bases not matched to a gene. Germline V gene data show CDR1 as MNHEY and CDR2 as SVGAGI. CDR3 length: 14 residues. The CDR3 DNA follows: TGTGCCAGCATGGGGACAGTCACTGCCGGGGAAGCTTTCTTT. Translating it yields CASMGTVTAGEAFF.

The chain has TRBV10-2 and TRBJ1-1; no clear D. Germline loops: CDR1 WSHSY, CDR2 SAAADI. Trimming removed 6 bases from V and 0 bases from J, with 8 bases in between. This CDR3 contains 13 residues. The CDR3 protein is CASSSYMNTEAFF. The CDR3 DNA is TGCGCCAGCAGCAGCTACATGAACACTGAAGCTTTCTTT.

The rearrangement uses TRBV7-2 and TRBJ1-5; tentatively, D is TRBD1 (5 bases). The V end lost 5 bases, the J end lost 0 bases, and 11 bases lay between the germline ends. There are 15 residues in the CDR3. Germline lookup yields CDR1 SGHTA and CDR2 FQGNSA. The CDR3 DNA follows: TGTGCCAGCAGCCGGGACTACTATAGCAATCAGCCCCAGCATTTT. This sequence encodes CASSRDYYSNQPQHF.

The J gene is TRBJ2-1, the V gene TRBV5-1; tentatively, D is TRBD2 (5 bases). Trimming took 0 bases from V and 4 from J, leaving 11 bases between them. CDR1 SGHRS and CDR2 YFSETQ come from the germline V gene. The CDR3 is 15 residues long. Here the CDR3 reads CASSLGGSPYNEQFF. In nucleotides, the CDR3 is TGCGCCAGCAGCTTGGGCGGGTCCCCGTACAATGAGCAGTTCTTC.

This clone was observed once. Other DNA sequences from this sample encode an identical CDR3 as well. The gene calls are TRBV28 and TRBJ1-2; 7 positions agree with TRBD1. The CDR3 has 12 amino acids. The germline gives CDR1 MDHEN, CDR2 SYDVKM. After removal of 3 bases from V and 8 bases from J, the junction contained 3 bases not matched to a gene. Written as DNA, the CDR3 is TGTGCCAGCAGTTTGCAGGGGGGCGGCTACACCTTC. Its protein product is CASSLQGGGYTF.

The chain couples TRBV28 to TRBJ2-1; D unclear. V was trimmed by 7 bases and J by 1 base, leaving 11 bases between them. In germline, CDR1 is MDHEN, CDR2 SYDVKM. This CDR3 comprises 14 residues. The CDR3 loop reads CASISGSSYNEQFF. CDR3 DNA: TGTGCCAGCATCTCCGGTTCTTCCTACAATGAGCAGTTCTTC.

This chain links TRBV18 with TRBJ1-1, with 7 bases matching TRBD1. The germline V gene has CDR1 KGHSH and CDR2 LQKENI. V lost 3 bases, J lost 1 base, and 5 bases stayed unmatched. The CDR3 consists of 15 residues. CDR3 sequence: CASSPPGQQNTEAFF. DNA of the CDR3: TGTGCCAGCTCACCCCCGGGACAGCAGAACACTGAAGCTTTCTTT. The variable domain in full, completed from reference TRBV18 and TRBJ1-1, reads NAGVMQNPRHLVRRRGQEARLRCSPMKGHSHVYWYRQLPEEGLKFMVYLQKENIIDESGMPKERFSAEFPKEGPSILRIQQVVRGDSAAYFCASSPPGQQNTEAFFGQGTRLTVV.

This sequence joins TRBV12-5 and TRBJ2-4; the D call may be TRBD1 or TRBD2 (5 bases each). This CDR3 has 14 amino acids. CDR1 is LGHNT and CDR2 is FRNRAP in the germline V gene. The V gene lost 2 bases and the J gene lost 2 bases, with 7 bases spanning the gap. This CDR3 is CASGLWGSKNIQYF. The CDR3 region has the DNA TGTGCTAGTGGTTTGTGGGGGTCCAAAAACATTCAGTACTTC.

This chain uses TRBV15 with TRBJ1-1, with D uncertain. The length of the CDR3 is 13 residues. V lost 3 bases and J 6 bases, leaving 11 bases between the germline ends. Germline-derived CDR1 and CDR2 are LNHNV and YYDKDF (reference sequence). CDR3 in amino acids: CATSSTNSAEAFF. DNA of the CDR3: TGTGCCACCAGCAGTACTAACAGTGCTGAAGCTTTCTTT.

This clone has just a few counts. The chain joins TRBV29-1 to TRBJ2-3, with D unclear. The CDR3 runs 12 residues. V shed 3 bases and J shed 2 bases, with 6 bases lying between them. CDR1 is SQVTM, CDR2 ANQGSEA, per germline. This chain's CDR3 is CSVDPTTDTQYF. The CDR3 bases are TGCAGCGTTGACCCTACCACAGATACGCAGTATTTT.

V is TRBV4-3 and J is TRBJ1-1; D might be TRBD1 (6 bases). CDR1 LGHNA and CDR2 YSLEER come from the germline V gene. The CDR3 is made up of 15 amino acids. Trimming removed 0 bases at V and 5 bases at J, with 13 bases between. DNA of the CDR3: TGCGCCAGCAGCCAAGATGGGGGGGGGCTTACTGAAGCTTTCTTT. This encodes CASSQDGGGLTEAFF.

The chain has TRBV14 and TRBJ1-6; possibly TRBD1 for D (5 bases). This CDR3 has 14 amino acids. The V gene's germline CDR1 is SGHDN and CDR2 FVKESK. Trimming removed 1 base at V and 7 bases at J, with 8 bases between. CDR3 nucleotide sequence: TGTGCCAGCAGCCAAGGACGGGGGAATTCACCCCTCCACTTT. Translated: CASSQGRGNSPLHF.

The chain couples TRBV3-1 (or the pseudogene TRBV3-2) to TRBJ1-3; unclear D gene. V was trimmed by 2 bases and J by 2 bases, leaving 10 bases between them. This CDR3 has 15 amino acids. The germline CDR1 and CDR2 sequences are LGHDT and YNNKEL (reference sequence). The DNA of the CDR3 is TGTGCCAGCAGCCAATTGGGCGGAGCTGGAAACACCATATATTTT. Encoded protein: CASSQLGGAGNTIYF.